These T cell receptor beta chains were read from a single sample in a study of blood T cell repertoires in COVID-19. Measured with immunoSEQ multiplex PCR; TCRdb has only the in-frame clones, and not every one. The sample shows 250,000 to 350,000 clones, 87% of them seen only once. The sample was peripheral blood. These receptors were collected from a woman aged 50 to 60 who had recovered from COVID-19. Both conserved end residues are part of each CDR3. A D gene is named only where the DNA matches it firmly. Not every row has a clone size; where given, it reads once, few, many or a size class.

V,D,J,size,CDR3,DNA
TRBV11-2,TRBD2,TRBJ2-7,few,CASSHGTSDTYEQYF,TGTGCCAGCAGCCACGGGACTAGCGATACCTACGAGCAGTACTTC
TRBV5-1,.,TRBJ1-2,.,CASSLEPKSGYTF,TGCGCCAGCAGCTTGGAGCCCAAGTCAGGCTACACCTTC
TRBV30,.,TRBJ1-4,.,CAWSSDPGDELFF,TGTGCCTGGAGTTCGGACCCGGGGGATGAACTGTTTTTT
TRBV7-2,TRBD1,TRBJ1-2,.,CASSLGNRGGDYGYTF,TGTGCCAGCAGCTTAGGGAACAGAGGGGGCGACTATGGCTACACCTTC
TRBV4-3,.,TRBJ2-5,.,CASSQDWRSQETQYF,TGCGCCAGCAGCCAAGATTGGAGGTCCCAAGAGACCCAGTACTTC
TRBV4-2,.,TRBJ1-4,.,CASSQETPNAGEKLFF,TGTGCCAGCAGCCAAGAAACACCCAATGCTGGTGAAAAACTGTTTTTT
TRBV5-4,.,TRBJ1-1,few,CASSSSALGTEAFF,TGTGCCAGCAGCTCCAGCGCCCTCGGCACTGAAGCTTTCTTT
TRBV2,TRBD1,TRBJ2-5,.,CASSRRTPGQGAGTQYF,TGTGCCAGCAGTAGGAGAACACCGGGACAGGGGGCTGGGACCCAGTACTTC
TRBV20-1,.,TRBJ2-3,.,CSASSDTQYF,TGCAGTGCTAGCTCTGATACGCAGTATTTT
TRBV4-3,TRBD1,TRBJ2-2,.,CASSRDRGLTGELFF,TGCGCCAGCAGCCGCGACAGGGGGCTCACCGGGGAGCTGTTTTTT
TRBV30,TRBD1,TRBJ2-7,.,CAWSLGQGAGEQYF,TGTGCCTGGAGTCTCGGACAGGGGGCGGGTGAGCAGTACTTC
TRBV14,.,TRBJ1-1,.,CASSQGRDTAFF,TGTGCCAGCAGCCAAGGCAGGGATACGGCTTTCTTT
TRBV7-8,TRBD1,TRBJ2-7,.,CASSPGQSSYEQYF,TGTGCCAGCAGCCCGGGACAGAGCTCCTACGAGCAGTACTTC
TRBV27,.,TRBJ1-1,.,CASSLFGAVNTEAFF,TGTGCCAGCAGTTTATTCGGAGCAGTGAACACTGAAGCTTTCTTT